This T cell receptor (beta chain) appears in the sequencing data of a study of CD8+ T cells in alopecia areata. The treatment denotes: oral pan-JAK inhibitor, 5-10 mg twice daily. Collection of lesional scalp punch biopsies and peripheral blood was performed in alopecia areata patients. Study results and limitations: More clonal than normal scalp was lesional scalp, particularly alopecia totalis/universalis. Among the cells sequenced in scalp samples are also the resident alphabeta T cells of normal skin.

This CDR3 is built from 13 residues. CDR1 is GTSNPN and CDR2 is SVGIG in the germline V gene (reference sequence). V lost 4 bases to trimming and J lost 3 bases, with 10 bases between them. Worth noting for this clone: Its specificity is unknown.

After isolation, RNA underwent reverse transcription to generate cDNA as the sequencing template. Sequencing used immunoSEQ multiplex PCR; TCRdb keeps in-frame clones, though not all of them. The table includes about 120,000 clones, 53% detected once. V usage is TRBV30 and J usage is TRBJ1-5; D is perhaps TRBD1 (5 bases). The sequences come from CD4+ T cells sorted from blood, collected at week 4, from a patient treated with tofacitinib. The sequence derives from a human donor with alopecia areata. CDR3 nucleotide sequence: TGTGCCTGGACCTCAGGGTCCAATCAGCCCCAGCATTTT. This gives the protein CAWTSGSNQPQHF.